The text below deals with one T cell receptor beta chain. These data are taken from a study of blood T cell repertoires in COVID-19. Study summary: The samples span acute and convalescent COVID-19 from the United States, Italy and Spain. T cells, B-cell-depleted T cells, or PBMCs provided the cDNA or gDNA that served as material.

In the original analysis: Using reference gene primer amplification, nucleated cell counts were estimated. The method was immunoSEQ multiplex PCR; TCRdb's version includes in-frame clones alone and lacks a portion of them. From that table come the V and J calls and clone size; the DNA was used to work out D and trimming. The top ten hold less than 25% of the sample, which has 15,000 or so clones, approximately 85% seen once. Germline values: CDR1 MDHEN, CDR2 SYDVKM. Trimming took 2 bases from V and 1 from J, leaving 8 bases between them. This CDR3 region has 14 residues. The sequence came from a man older than 75 with active COVID-19. What was sequenced was peripheral blood. The rearrangement joins TRBV28 to TRBJ2-5; D ambiguous. The DNA of the CDR3 is TGTGCCAGCAGTTTACTGGAGTTCCAAGAGACCCAGTACTTC. Encoded protein: CASSLLEFQETQYF. Full variable domain (missing parts from reference TRBV28 and TRBJ2-5): DVKVTQSSRYLVKRTGEKVFLECVQDMDHENMFWYRQDPGLGLRLIYFSYDVKMKEKGDIPEGYSVSREKKERFSLILESASTNQTSMYLCASSLLEFQETQYFGPGTRLLVL.